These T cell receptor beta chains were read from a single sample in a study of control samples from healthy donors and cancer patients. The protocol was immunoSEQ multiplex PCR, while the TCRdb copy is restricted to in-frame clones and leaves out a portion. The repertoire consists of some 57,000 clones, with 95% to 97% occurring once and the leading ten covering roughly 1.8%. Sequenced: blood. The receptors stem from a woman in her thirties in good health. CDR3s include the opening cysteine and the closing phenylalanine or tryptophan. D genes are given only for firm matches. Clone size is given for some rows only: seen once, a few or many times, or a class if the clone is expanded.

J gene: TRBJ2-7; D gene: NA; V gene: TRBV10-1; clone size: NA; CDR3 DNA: TGCGCCAGCAGTGACCCCATAGGCGAGCAGTACTTC; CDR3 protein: CASSDPIGEQYF
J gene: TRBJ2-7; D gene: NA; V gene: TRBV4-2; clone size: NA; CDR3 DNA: TGTGCCAGCAGCCCACAAGGCAGGGGGGAGCACGAGCAGTACTTC; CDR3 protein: CASSPQGRGEHEQYF
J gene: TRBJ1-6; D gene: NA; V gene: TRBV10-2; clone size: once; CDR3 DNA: TGCGCCCTCCTCGGGTGGGGCCATTCACCCCTCCACTTT; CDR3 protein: CALLGWGHSPLHF
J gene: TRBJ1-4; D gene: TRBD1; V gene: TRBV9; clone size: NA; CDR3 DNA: TGTGCCAGCAGCAACGGACAGGGAGAGTTAAATGAAAAACTGTTTTTT; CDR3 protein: CASSNGQGELNEKLFF
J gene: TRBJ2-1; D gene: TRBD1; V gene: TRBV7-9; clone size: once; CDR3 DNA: TGTGCCAGCAGCTCCTCCGGGACAGGGAATGAGCAGTTCTTC; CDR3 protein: CASSSSGTGNEQFF
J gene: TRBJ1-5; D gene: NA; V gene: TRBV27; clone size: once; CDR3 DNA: TGTGCCAGCAGTTTATCAAGTCCGCGCAATCAGCCCCAGCATTTT; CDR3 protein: CASSLSSPRNQPQHF
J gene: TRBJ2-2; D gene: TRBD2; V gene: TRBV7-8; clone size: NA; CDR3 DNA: TGTGCCAGCAGCTTAGTGGTAGGTCGGCTAGCGGGACAAACCGGGGAGCTGTTTTTT; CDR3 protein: CASSLVVGRLAGQTGELFF
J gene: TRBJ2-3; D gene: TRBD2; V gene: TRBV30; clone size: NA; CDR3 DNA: TGTGCCGGGGGACTAGTGGCAGATACGCAGTATTTT; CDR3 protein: CAGGLVADTQYF
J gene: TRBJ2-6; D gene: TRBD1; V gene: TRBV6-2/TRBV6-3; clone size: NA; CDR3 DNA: TGTGCCAGCAGTTACACGACAGGGGACAGGGGTGGTGCTGGGGCCAACGTCCTGACTTTC; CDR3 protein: CASSYTTGDRGGAGANVLTF
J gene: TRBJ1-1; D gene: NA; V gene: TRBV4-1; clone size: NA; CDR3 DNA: TGCGCCAGCAGCCAAGGGTCAGAGAACACTGAAGCTTTCTTT; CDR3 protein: CASSQGSENTEAFF
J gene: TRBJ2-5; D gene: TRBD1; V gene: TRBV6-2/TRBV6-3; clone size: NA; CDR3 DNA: TGTGCCAGCAGTTACGCTCCGGGACAGGGAGAAGAGACCCAGTACTTC; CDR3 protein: CASSYAPGQGEETQYF
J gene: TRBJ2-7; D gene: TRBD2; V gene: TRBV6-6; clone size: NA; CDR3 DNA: TGTGCCAGCAGTCGCGGACTAGACTACGAGCAGTACTTC; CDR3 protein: CASSRGLDYEQYF
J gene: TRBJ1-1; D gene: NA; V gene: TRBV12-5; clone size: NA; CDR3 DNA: TGTGCTAGTGGTTTGGGAGAGGGCACTGAAGCTTTCTTT; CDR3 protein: CASGLGEGTEAFF
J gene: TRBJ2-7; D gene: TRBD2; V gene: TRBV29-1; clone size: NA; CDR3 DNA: TGCAGCGTTGAAGAGGCTGGGACTAGCGCCTACGAGCAGTACTTC; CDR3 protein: CSVEEAGTSAYEQYF
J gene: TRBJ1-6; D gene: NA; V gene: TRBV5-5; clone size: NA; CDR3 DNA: TGTGCCAGCAGCTTACGGGTGGTGGATTCACCCCTCCACTTT; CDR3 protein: CASSLRVVDSPLHF
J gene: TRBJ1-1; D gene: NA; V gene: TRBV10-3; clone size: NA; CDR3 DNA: TGTGCCATCGCGGCTAGGGACACTGAAGCTTTCTTT; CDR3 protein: CAIAARDTEAFF
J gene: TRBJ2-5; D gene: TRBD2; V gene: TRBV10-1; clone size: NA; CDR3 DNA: TGCGCCAGCAGTTTGGGACTAGCGGGAAGCCAAGAGACCCAGTACTTC; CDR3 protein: CASSLGLAGSQETQYF
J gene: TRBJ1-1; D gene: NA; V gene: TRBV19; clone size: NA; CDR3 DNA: TGTGCCAGCAACCCCCGGTGGAAGTCATTGATGAACACTGAAGCTTTCTTT; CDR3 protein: CASNPRWKSLMNTEAFF
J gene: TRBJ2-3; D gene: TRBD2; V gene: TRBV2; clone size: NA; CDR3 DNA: TGTGCCAGCAGTGGGGCTAGCGGCCCCACAGATACGCAGTATTTT; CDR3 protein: CASSGASGPTDTQYF
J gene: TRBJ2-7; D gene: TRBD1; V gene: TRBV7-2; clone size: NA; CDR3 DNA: TGTGCCAGCAGCTTAGCGGGAATAGGAACTCCAGTTCAGAACAGGGGTCCCTACGAGCAGTACTTC; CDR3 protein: CASSLAGIGTPVQNRGPYEQYF
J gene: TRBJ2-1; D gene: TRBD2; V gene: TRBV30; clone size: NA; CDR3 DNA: TGTGCCTGGAGTTGGGGACTAGCGACCTACAATGAGCAGTTCTTC; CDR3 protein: CAWSWGLATYNEQFF
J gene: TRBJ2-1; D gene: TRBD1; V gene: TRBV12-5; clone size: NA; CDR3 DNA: TGTGCTAGTGGTACCGGGACAGCCTACAATGAGCAGTTCTTC; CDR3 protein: CASGTGTAYNEQFF
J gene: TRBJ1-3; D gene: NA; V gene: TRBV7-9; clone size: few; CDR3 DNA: TGTGCCAGCAGCTTTAATCGCACAGCACCAGGAAACACCATATATTTT; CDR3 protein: CASSFNRTAPGNTIYF
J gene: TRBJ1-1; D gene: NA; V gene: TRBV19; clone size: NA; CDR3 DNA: TGTGCCAGTAAAACAGGCCCTGAAGCTTTCTTT; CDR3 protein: CASKTGPEAFF
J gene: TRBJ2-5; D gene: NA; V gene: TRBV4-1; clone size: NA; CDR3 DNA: TGCGCCAGCAGCCGGTTATTACAAGAGACCCAGTACTTC; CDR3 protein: CASSRLLQETQYF
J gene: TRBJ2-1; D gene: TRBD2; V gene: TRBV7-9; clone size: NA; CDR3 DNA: TGTGCCAGCAGCTTACGGGGAGGGGAGCAGTTCTTC; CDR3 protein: CASSLRGGEQFF
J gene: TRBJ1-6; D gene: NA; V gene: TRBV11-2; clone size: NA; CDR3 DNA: TGTGCCAGCAGCTTCGAGTATAATTCACCCCTCCACTTT; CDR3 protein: CASSFEYNSPLHF
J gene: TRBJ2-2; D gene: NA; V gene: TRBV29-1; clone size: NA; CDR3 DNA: TGCAGCGTTGATGGGCAGAGGGACACCGGGGAGCTGTTTTTT; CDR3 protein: CSVDGQRDTGELFF
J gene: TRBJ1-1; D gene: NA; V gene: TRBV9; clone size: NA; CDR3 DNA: TGTGCCAGCAGCGTATGGGGTCTGAACACTGAAGCTTTCTTT; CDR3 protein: CASSVWGLNTEAFF
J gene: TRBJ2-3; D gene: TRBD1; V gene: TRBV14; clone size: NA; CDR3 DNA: TGTGCCAGCAGCCAGACCACAGGGGTGATCACAGATACGCAGTATTTT; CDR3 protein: CASSQTTGVITDTQYF
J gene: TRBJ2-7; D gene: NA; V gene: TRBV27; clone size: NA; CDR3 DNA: TGTGCCGGGGACCCTATCCCCTACGAGCAGTACTTC; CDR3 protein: CAGDPIPYEQYF
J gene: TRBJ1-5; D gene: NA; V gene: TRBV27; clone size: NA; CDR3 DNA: TGTGCCAGCAGAATCTCAGTTTATAGCAATCAGCCCCAGCATTTT; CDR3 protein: CASRISVYSNQPQHF
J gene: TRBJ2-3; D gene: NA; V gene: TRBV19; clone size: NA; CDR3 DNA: TGTGCCAGTAGTCTAGGGACCTCAAGCACAGATACGCAGTATTTT; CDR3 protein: CASSLGTSSTDTQYF
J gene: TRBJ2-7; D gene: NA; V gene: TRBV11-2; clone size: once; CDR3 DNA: TGTGCCAGCAGCCACAGCCGGGACACGATATACGAGCAGTACTTC; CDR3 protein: CASSHSRDTIYEQYF
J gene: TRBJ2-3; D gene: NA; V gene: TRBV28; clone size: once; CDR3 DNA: TGTGCCAGCACCTTGGCGGGGATTTATGCAGATACGCAGTATTTT; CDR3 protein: CASTLAGIYADTQYF
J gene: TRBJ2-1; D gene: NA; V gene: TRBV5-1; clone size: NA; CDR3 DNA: TGCGCCAGCAGCTTTCCCAATTACGACCGGTACAATGAGCAGTTCTTC; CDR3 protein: CASSFPNYDRYNEQFF
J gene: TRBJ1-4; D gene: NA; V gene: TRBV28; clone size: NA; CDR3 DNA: TGTGCCAGCAGAACACAGGGCGATGAAAAACTGTTTTTT; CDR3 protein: CASRTQGDEKLFF
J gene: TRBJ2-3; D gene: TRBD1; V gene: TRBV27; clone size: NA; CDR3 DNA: TGTGCCAGCAGTCCCCGGACAGGGGGCACAGATACGCAGTATTTT; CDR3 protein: CASSPRTGGTDTQYF